A single TCR beta chain is shown here with its context. Its antigen is unknown. CDR1 is ENHRY, CDR2 SYGVKD, per germline. The CDR3 loop spans 12 amino acids. Deletions cut 0 bases from V and 10 bases from J, with 7 bases between. For TCR beta, libraries came from quantitative 5'-RACE with molecular barcodes. TCRdb processed the 5' RACE reads anew with MiXCR; each CDR3 protein has one entry. Of hundreds of thousands of distinct CDR3 sequences in the sample, roughly 12% were seen once. The record originates from a study of CD8 T cells in ankylosing spondylitis. Study outcomes and limitations: In ankylosing spondylitis patients, matched synovial fluid reportedly showed significant enrichment of disease-linked clones. A TCR beta motif of 7 to 9 highly homologous variants seemed to mark ankylosing spondylitis blood.

The receptor's source is a male donor with ankylosing spondylitis. The chain links TRBV10-3 to TRBJ1-5; D not certain. The source material was blood, either unsorted or a sorted T cell fraction (not recorded which). The CDR3 loop is CAISESSGPQHF. The CDR3 DNA follows: TGTGCCATCAGTGAGTCGTCTGGTCCCCAGCATTTT.